This record covers a single T cell receptor beta chain. In germline, CDR1 is MDHEN, CDR2 SYDVKM. This CDR3 is 16 amino acids long. V dropped 11 bases and J dropped 5; count of bases not matched to a gene: 18. This specimen belongs to a study of blood T cell repertoires in COVID-19. Study information: The United States, Italy and Spain provided the acute and convalescent COVID-19 samples. PBMCs, B-cell-depleted T cells, or T cells were the source of the cDNA or gDNA that made up the material.

Authors' data handling: Quantification of nucleated cells was approximated via reference gene primer amplification. The protocol was immunoSEQ multiplex PCR, while the TCRdb copy is restricted to in-frame clones and leaves out a portion. From that table come the V and J calls and clone size; the DNA was used to work out D and trimming. The table lists fewer than 250,000 clones, 80% to 90% of them singletons, with just under 20% in the top ten. The rearrangement links TRBV28 to TRBJ2-7; TRBD1 agrees at 10 bases. The receptor was derived from a man aged 30-40 years with active or convalescent COVID-19. Sequenced: peripheral blood. CDR3 DNA sequence: TGTGCCGCAGAAGCCGATACCGGGACAGGGGTCAACGAGCAGTACTTC. Protein product: CAAEADTGTGVNEQYF.